These T cell receptor beta chains were read from a single sample in a study of OX40 agonist ivuxolimab in advanced cancers. Clones were sequenced by immunoSEQ multiplex PCR, and TCRdb holds only the in-frame ones, with some missing. The repertoire has 77,000 or so clones, about nine tenths of them found once; the top ten carry around 0.56%. Sample: CD4+ or CD8+ T cells sorted from blood, taken in a trial of the OX40 agonist ivuxolimab. These receptor sequences come from an adult with an advanced solid tumor such as melanoma, head and neck, liver or kidney cancer. CDR3s include the opening cysteine and the closing phenylalanine or tryptophan. Fields, in order: clone size, V gene, D gene, J gene, CDR3 DNA, CDR3 protein. A D gene is named only where the DNA matches it firmly. Size is omitted from some rows. Given values are once, few, many or a class for expanded clones.

NA	TRBV5-6	TRBD1	TRBJ1-1	TGTGCCAGCAGCCGCGGGGACAGGGCGTCCACTGAAGCTTTCTTT	CASSRGDRASTEAFF
NA	TRBV6-5	TRBD1	TRBJ1-1	TGTGCCAGCAGCCGGACAGGGTTCCAGAACACTGAAGCTTTCTTT	CASSRTGFQNTEAFF
NA	TRBV19	NA	TRBJ2-7	TGTGCCAGTAGTTATCTTGGCGAGCAGTACTTC	CASSYLGEQYF
NA	TRBV2	TRBD1	TRBJ1-6	TGTGCCAGCAGCCCCATCCCCGGGACAGGGGATTCACCCCTCCACTTT	CASSPIPGTGDSPLHF
NA	TRBV19	TRBD2	TRBJ2-1	TGTGCCAGTAGTTCCGGAGGGAGCGGGAACAATGAGCAGTTCTTC	CASSSGGSGNNEQFF
NA	TRBV30	TRBD1	TRBJ2-1	TGTGCCTGGAGCAAAGGGACAGTGGCCTACAATGAGCAGTTCTTC	CAWSKGTVAYNEQFF
NA	TRBV13	NA	TRBJ2-5	TGTGCCAGCAGCTTAGTTGGTCACGCGGCGACCCAGTACTTC	CASSLVGHAATQYF
NA	TRBV7-2	NA	TRBJ1-5	TGTGCCAGCAGCTCCTTCCACGGCCAGCCCCAGCATTTT	CASSSFHGQPQHF
NA	TRBV5-1	NA	TRBJ2-1	TGCGCCAGCAGCTTGGGGGGGGCCTACACGGCCTACAATGAGCAGTTCTTC	CASSLGGAYTAYNEQFF
NA	TRBV9	TRBD1	TRBJ2-1	TGTGCCAGCAGCGTAGGAAGACAGGGTTTCGATGAGCAGTTCTTC	CASSVGRQGFDEQFF
once	TRBV5-1	NA	TRBJ2-2	TGCGCCAGCAGCTTGGAATTCAGCACCGGGGAGCTGTTTTTT	CASSLEFSTGELFF
NA	TRBV30	NA	TRBJ2-2	TGTGCCTGGAGTTTCCCCTGGACGGGCAACGGGGAGCTGTTTTTT	CAWSFPWTGNGELFF
NA	TRBV21-1	NA	TRBJ1-6	TGTGCCAGCAGCGAACGGACAGGGTGGAATAATTCACCCCTCCACTTT	CASSERTGWNNSPLHF
NA	TRBV4-2	NA	TRBJ2-1	TGTGCCAGCAGCTTACGTTATAGCGGAGAGGGGTACAATGAGCAGTTCTTC	CASSLRYSGEGYNEQFF
NA	TRBV5-4	TRBD2	TRBJ2-1	TGTGCCAGCAGCTTGGCGCCTAGCGGGAGGCGAAATGAGCAGTTCTTC	CASSLAPSGRRNEQFF
NA	TRBV5-6	NA	TRBJ1-6	TGTGCCAGCAGCTTGGCCCGGGGTTCACCCCTCCACTTT	CASSLARGSPLHF
NA	TRBV30	NA	TRBJ1-2	TGTGCCTGGAGTGTTGGGTTCGGTGGCTACACCTTC	CAWSVGFGGYTF
NA	TRBV6-5	NA	TRBJ2-5	TGTGCCAGCAGTCGCGACAGGGGAGCGGGGGAGCAGTACTTC	CASSRDRGAGEQYF
NA	TRBV28	NA	TRBJ2-7	TGTGCCAGCAGTTTTTCCTCTTTGGGCAGGGGAAGGTACGAGCAGTACTTC	CASSFSSLGRGRYEQYF
once	TRBV6-1	NA	TRBJ1-2	NA	CASSEVILTFGGYGYTF
NA	TRBV25-1	NA	TRBJ1-3	TGTGCCAGCAGTGAAAGGACTTTCACAGGGAACTCTGGAAACACCATATATTTT	CASSERTFTGNSGNTIYF
once	TRBV28	NA	TRBJ1-6	TGTGCCAGCAGTTTTGGGCAAATAATTAATTCACCCCTCCACTTT	CASSFGQIINSPLHF
NA	TRBV10-1	NA	TRBJ2-4	TGCGCCAGCAGTGAAGATGTGACTACGAACATTCAGTACTTC	CASSEDVTTNIQYF
once	TRBV19	TRBD1	TRBJ1-2	TGTGCCAGTAGTTTTCGGGCAGGGGGTGGCTACACCTTC	CASSFRAGGGYTF